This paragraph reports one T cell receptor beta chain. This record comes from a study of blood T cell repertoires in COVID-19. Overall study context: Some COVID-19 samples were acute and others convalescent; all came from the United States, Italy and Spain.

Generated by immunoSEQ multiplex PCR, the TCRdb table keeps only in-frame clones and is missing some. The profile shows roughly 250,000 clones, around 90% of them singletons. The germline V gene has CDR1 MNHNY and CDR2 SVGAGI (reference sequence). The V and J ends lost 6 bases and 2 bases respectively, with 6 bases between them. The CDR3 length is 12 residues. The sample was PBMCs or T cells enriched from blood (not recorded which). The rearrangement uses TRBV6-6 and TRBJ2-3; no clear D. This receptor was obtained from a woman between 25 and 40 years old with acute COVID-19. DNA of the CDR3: TGTGCCAGCAGAGAGTTCACAGATACGCAGTATTTT. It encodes CASREFTDTQYF.